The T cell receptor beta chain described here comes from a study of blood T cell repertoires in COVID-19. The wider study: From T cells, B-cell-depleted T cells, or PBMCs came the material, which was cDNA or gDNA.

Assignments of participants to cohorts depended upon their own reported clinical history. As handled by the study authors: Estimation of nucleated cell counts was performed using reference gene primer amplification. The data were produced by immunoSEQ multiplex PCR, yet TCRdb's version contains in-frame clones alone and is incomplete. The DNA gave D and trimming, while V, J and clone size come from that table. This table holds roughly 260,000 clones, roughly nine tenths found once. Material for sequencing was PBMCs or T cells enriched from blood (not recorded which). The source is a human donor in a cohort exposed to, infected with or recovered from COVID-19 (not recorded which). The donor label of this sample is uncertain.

CDR3 nucleotide sequence: TGTGCTAGTGGTTTGGTACGACAGCTGAACACTGAAGCTTTCTTT. Its protein is CASGLVRQLNTEAFF. This chain connects TRBV12-5 to TRBJ1-1, with D possibly being TRBD1 (5 bases). The CDR3 covers 15 residues. The germline V gene has CDR1 LGHNT and CDR2 FRNRAP. V lost 0 bases and J lost 0, with 8 bases in between.